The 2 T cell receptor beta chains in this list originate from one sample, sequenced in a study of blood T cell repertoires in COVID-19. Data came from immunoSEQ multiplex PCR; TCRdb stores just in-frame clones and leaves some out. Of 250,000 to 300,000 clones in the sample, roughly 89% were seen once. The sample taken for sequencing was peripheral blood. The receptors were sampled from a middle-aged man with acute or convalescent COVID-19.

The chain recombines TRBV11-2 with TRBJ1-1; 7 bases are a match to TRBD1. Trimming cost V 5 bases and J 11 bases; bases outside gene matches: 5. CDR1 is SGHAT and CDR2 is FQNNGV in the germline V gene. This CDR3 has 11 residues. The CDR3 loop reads CASSPTGEAFF. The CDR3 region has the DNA TGTGCCAGCAGCCCCACAGGGGAGGCTTTCTTT.

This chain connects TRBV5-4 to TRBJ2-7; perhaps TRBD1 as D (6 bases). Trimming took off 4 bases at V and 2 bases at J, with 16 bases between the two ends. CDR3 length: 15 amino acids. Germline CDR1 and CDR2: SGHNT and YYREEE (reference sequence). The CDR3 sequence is CASSLYGTLAYEQYF. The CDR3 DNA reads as TGTGCCAGCAGCCTGTACGGGACATTAGCCTACGAGCAGTACTTC. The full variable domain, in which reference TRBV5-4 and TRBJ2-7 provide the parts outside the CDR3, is ETGVTQSPTHLIKTRGQQVTLRCSSQSGHNTVSWYQQALGQGPQFIFQYYREEENGRGNFPPRFSGLQFPNYSSELNVNALELDDSALYLCASSLYGTLAYEQYFGPGTRLTVT.